Presented here are 21 T cell receptor beta chains from one specimen sequenced in a study of vaccination and CD4 T cells after COVID-19. No antigen has been identified for these receptors. The treatment was: roughly nine-day PBMC culture with coronavirus spike peptide pools or control peptides (ViraFEST assay). Sequencing of DNA taken from cultured CD4+ T cells relied on the Oncomine TCR Beta short-read assay. One entry per CDR3 protein, called by TCRdb with MiXCR from the PCR reads. This table holds more than 12,000 distinct CDR3 sequences, about half found once. Input material: CD4+ T cells from blood, cultured in vitro. The receptors derive from a human donor who had recovered from COVID-19.

The chain recombines TRBV7-8 with TRBJ1-1; D unresolved. Trimming cost V 2 bases and J 4 bases, with 11 bases left between them. The CDR3 covers 14 residues. Germline CDR1 SGHVS, CDR2 FQNEAQ. The DNA of the CDR3 is TGTGCCAGCAGCTTAAGGTGGGATTTCACTGAAGCTTTCTTT. Translation gives CASSLRWDFTEAFF. The full variable domain, in which reference TRBV7-8 and TRBJ1-1 provide the parts outside the CDR3, is GAGVSQSPRYKVAKRGQDVALRCDPISGHVSLFWYQQALGQGPEFLTYFQNEAQLDKSGLPSDRFFAERPEGSVSTLKIQRTQQEDSAVYLCASSLRWDFTEAFFGQGTRLTVV.

The chain has TRBV19 and TRBJ1-5, with D possibly TRBD1 on 5 matching bases. CDR1 and CDR2 (germline): LNHDA, SQIVND (reference sequence). V lost 0 bases and J lost 3, with 15 bases in between. The CDR3 has 17 amino acids. This CDR3 reads CASSIDLGGHFNQPQHF. In DNA, the CDR3 is TGTGCCAGTAGTATAGATCTAGGAGGACACTTCAATCAGCCCCAGCATTTT.

The chain employs TRBV6-2 or TRBV6-3 and TRBJ2-5; 7 bases agree with TRBD1. With 6 bases clipped from V and 4 bases from J, the junction kept 8 bases outside the gene matches. The CDR3 loop spans 14 amino acids. The germline V gene has CDR1 MNHEY and CDR2 SVGEGT. CDR3 sequence (DNA): TGTGCCAGCAGCCCTACAGGGGAAGGAGAGACCCAGTACTTC. Translation: CASSPTGEGETQYF.

The chain is built from TRBV12-3 or TRBV12-4 and TRBJ1-6; 8 nucleotides agree with TRBD1. With V trimmed by 4 bases and J by 11 bases, 7 bases remained unmatched. The CDR3 runs 14 residues. CDR3 amino acids: CASSSGTGGTPLHF. The CDR3 nucleotides read TGTGCCAGCAGTTCAGGGACAGGCGGCACACCCCTCCACTTT.

The chain couples TRBV6-1 to TRBJ1-1, with TRBD1 matching 11 bases. The CDR3 runs to 15 residues. Per germline, CDR1 MNHNS and CDR2 SASEGT. V was clipped by 6 bases and J by 2 bases; unmatched bases: 5. The CDR3, as DNA: TGTGCCAGCAGGGGGACAGGGGGAAAAAACACTGAAGCTTTCTTT. It encodes CASRGTGGKNTEAFF.

In its sample, this clonotype was seen a few times. The chain employs TRBV7-2 and TRBJ2-1, with 10 bases identical to TRBD2. Germline V gene data show CDR1 as SGHTA and CDR2 as FQGNSA. The trim removed 7 bases at V and 6 bases at J, leaving 12 bases unmatched. The CDR3 spans 16 residues. Written as DNA, the CDR3 is TGTGCCAGCATCGCCCCAGGTAGCGGGAGGTCCAATGAGCAGTTCTTC. It specifies CASIAPGSGRSNEQFF.

This clonotype was counted a few times. The chain combines TRBV19 with TRBJ2-5; D is undetermined. V lost 6 bases and J lost 7, with 18 bases in between. Germline V lookup: CDR1 LNHDA, CDR2 SQIVND (reference sequence). This CDR3 is 14 amino acids long. This CDR3 is CASSNDPSLGTQYF. CDR3 coding DNA: TGTGCCAGTAGCAACGACCCGAGTCTAGGGACCCAGTACTTC.

This clonotype showed up just once. V and J are TRBV28 and TRBJ2-7, with 9 bases identical to TRBD1. Trimming removed 8 bases from V and 3 bases from J; junction bases left unmatched: 8. CDR1 MDHEN and CDR2 SYDVKM come from the germline V gene. The CDR3 contains 14 residues. CDR3 sequence (DNA): TGTGCCAGCCGTCCGACAGGGGGAAACTACGAGCAGTACTTC. Translating it yields CASRPTGGNYEQYF.

This clonotype was counted only a few times. In DNA, the CDR3 is TGTGCCAGCAGCTTAGGGCCCCGGCGTGACCCCCACAGGGGTGGAACCGGGGAGCTGTTTTTT. Translating it yields CASSLGPRRDPHRGGTGELFF. This chain connects TRBV7-9 to TRBJ2-2; 7 bases fit TRBD1. V lost 1 base to trimming and J lost 5 bases; unmatched junction nucleotides: 22. The CDR3 covers 21 residues. Germline V gene sequence: CDR1 SEHNR, CDR2 FQNEAQ (reference sequence).

This clonotype was seen a few times. One end of the junction is discordant with germline, which a read error may explain. V gene TRBV27 combines with J gene TRBJ2-1; D may be TRBD2 (5 bases). Germline V gene lookup returns CDR1 MNHEY and CDR2 SMNVEV (reference sequence). The CDR3 spans 17 residues. CDR3 nucleotide sequence: TGTGCCAGCAGTTCCGCGGCTAAGCGGCGTTCTTACAATGAACAGTTCTTC. Its translation is CASSSAAKRRSYNEQFF.

This sequence joins TRBV30 and TRBJ1-2, with TRBD1 matching over 7 bases. The CDR3 consists of 15 residues. The germline V gene encodes CDR1 GTSNPN and CDR2 SVGIG (reference sequence). V lost 0 bases and J lost 4; bases outside the gene matches: 8. The CDR3 reads CAWSVEGAFGYGYTF. In nucleotides, the CDR3 is TGTGCCTGGAGTGTAGAGGGGGCTTTTGGCTATGGCTACACCTTC. Filled out from reference TRBV30 and TRBJ1-2, the complete variable domain reads SQTIHQWPATLVQPVGSPLSLECTVEGTSNPNLYWYRQAAGRGLQLLFYSVGIGQISSEVPQNLSASRPQDRQFILSSKKLLLSDSGFYLCAWSVEGAFGYGYTFGSGTRLTVV.

CDR3 residues: CASTPPRPGTGNTEAFF. In DNA, the CDR3 is TGTGCCAGCACCCCACCCCGTCCCGGGACAGGGAATACTGAAGCTTTCTTT. The rearrangement links TRBV7-9 to TRBJ1-1; 9 bases align to TRBD1. The CDR3 consists of 17 residues. V lost 7 bases to trimming and J lost 5 bases; unmatched junction nucleotides: 17. Germline CDR1 SEHNR, CDR2 FQNEAQ (reference sequence).

The chain is built from TRBV3-1 and TRBJ1-6; no reliable D call. This CDR3 is built from 14 residues. The germline V and J ends were trimmed by 3 bases and 7 bases, with 10 bases remaining between them. CDR1 is LGHDT, CDR2 YNNKEL, per germline (reference sequence). CDR3 loop: CASSQRRENSPLHF. Here the CDR3 DNA reads TGTGCCAGCAGCCAGCGGAGGGAAAATTCACCCCTCCACTTT.

This chain links TRBV7-9 with TRBJ2-5; D is possibly TRBD1 (7 bases). Germline V CDR1 and CDR2: SEHNR, FQNEAQ (reference sequence). Trimming removed 5 bases from V and 6 bases from J, with 16 bases in between. The CDR3 is 14 residues long. CDR3 in DNA: TGTGCCAGCAGCCGAGGCCAGGGGGGCAAGACCCAGTACTTC. Its translation: CASSRGQGGKTQYF.

The genes are TRBV6-4 and TRBJ2-3; TRBD2 might be the D (5 bases). The CDR3 is 19 amino acids. The germline gives CDR1 MRHNA, CDR2 SNTAGT. The V end lost 2 bases, the J end lost 0 bases, and 21 bases lay between the germline ends. CDR3 residues: CASSDGYRTERKSTDTQYF. CDR3 nucleotide sequence: TGTGCCAGCAGTGACGGCTATCGGACTGAGCGCAAAAGCACAGATACGCAGTATTTT.

The chain has TRBV12-3 or TRBV12-4 and TRBJ2-7; the match to TRBD2 covers 9 bases. The CDR3 loop spans 14 amino acids. Trimming cost V 3 bases and J 3 bases; bases outside gene matches: 3. CDR3 sequence (DNA): TGTGCCAGCAGTTTCATTAGCGGGAGCTACGAGCAGTACTTC. Residues: CASSFISGSYEQYF.

The chain is built from TRBV28 and TRBJ1-2; 8 nucleotides agree with TRBD1. Germline V CDR1 and CDR2: MDHEN, SYDVKM. V lost 1 base to trimming and J lost 8 bases; unmatched junction nucleotides: 9. This CDR3 is built from 15 residues. The chain's CDR3 is CASSLFRTGSLGYTF. The CDR3 bases are TGTGCCAGCAGTTTATTCCGGACAGGGTCGTTGGGCTACACCTTC.

This clonotype was detected once. The V gene is TRBV19, the J gene TRBJ2-3, with D perhaps TRBD1 (6 bases). V lost 7 bases, J lost 3 bases, and 20 bases lay in between. CDR1 and CDR2 (germline): LNHDA, SQIVND (reference sequence). The CDR3 is 16 amino acids. For the CDR3, the DNA is TGTGCCAGTAAGGTACAAGGGGGAGTTGGAACAGATACGCAGTATTTT. This codes for CASKVQGGVGTDTQYF.

This clonotype is deemed large. V usage is TRBV2 and J usage is TRBJ1-4, with no clear D. Looked up from germline, CDR1 is SNHLY and CDR2 is FYNNEI. Trimming removed 6 bases at V and 4 bases at J, with 12 bases between. This CDR3 comprises 14 residues. The chain's CDR3 is CASRGGLGNEKLFF. The CDR3 DNA follows: TGTGCCAGCAGAGGTGGGCTTGGTAATGAAAAACTGTTTTTT.

This chain joins TRBV19 and TRBJ2-5; D gene uncertain. Germline values: CDR1 LNHDA, CDR2 SQIVND (reference sequence). With 3 bases removed from V and 1 base from J, the gap between germline ends came to 6 bases. This CDR3 has 13 residues. Written as DNA, the CDR3 is TGTGCCAGTAGTATCCACAGCCAAGAGACCCAGTACTTC. It yields the protein CASSIHSQETQYF.

The rearrangement joins TRBV20-1 to TRBJ2-1; D call uncertain. This CDR3 has 18 residues. V was pared by 5 bases and J by 0 bases, with 23 bases between. From germline, CDR1 is DFQATT and CDR2 SNEGSKA (reference sequence). In DNA, the CDR3 is TGCAGTGCTTTCCGCGGCGCTTATTTCACTCACTCCTACAATGAGCAGTTCTTC. Translation: CSAFRGAYFTHSYNEQFF.